The T cell receptor beta chain described here comes from a study of cytomegalovirus exposure and HLA in healthy donors. PCR employed 60 Vbeta and 13 Jbeta primers. Sequenced by immunoSEQ multiplex PCR; TCRdb stores in-frame clones only, minus some. The sample shows some 76,000 clones, roughly 76% of them seen only once. A remark on this clone: Its target is unknown.

The CDR3 is 14 amino acids. V was pared by 4 bases and J by 2 bases, with 7 bases of the junction left unmatched. Per germline, CDR1 GTSNPN and CDR2 SVGIG (reference sequence). General study points: The authors confirmed in vitro that a few CMV-associated chains were specific for CMV antigens. Rare TCR sequences predominated, though certain public TCRs were found in many donors. The study designated roughly 150 TCR beta chains cytomegalovirus-associated. HLA-A and HLA-B allele assignments for most subjects were reportedly predicted accurately using TCR beta sequences.

The V gene is TRBV30, the J gene TRBJ2-7, with TRBD2 matching over 8 bases. This TCR was sampled from a male donor in good health and CMV-seropositive. The sequenced sample was PBMCs. DNA of the CDR3: TGTGCCTGGACTCCGGGACTAGTCCCCTACGAGCAGTACTTC. As protein: CAWTPGLVPYEQYF.